This TCR beta chain derives from a study of T cell responses to AZD1222 COVID-19 vaccine. Study-wide context: The analysis combined second doses at about 4 or about 12 weeks.

The protocol was immunoSEQ multiplex PCR, while the TCRdb copy is restricted to in-frame clones and leaves out a portion. Counted here are about 140,000 clones, more than 80% occurring once; the ten biggest clones make up about 3%. CDR3 length: 11 amino acids. V was cut by 7 bases and J by 10 bases, with 13 bases left in between. Germline V gene sequence: CDR1 MNHEY, CDR2 SMNVEV (reference sequence). This receptor was obtained from an adult in good health. The material sequenced was peripheral blood, taken on day 0 of AZD1222 vaccination. This chain uses TRBV27 with TRBJ1-1; unclear D gene. The CDR3 sequence is CASKSDIAAFF. CDR3 nucleotides: TGTGCCAGCAAATCGGATATCGCAGCTTTCTTT.